The entry below describes one T cell receptor beta chain. Its antigen is still unknown. TCRdb's table, derived via immunoSEQ multiplex PCR, lists solely in-frame clones and lacks some. The sample has 850 to 1,000 clones, around 82% seen once; the top ten hold roughly a sixth. This CDR3 is 14 amino acids long. The V and J ends lost 1 base and 2 bases, in that order; junction bases with no gene match: 1. Germline lookup yields CDR1 LGHNA and CDR2 YSLEER. These data belong to a study of regulatory and conventional T cells in RAG deficiency. Study summary: Autoimmunity is frequent in combined immunodeficiency with hypomorphic RAG mutations. General study results and limits: Omenn patients showed >80% Treg-Tconv overlap and shorter CDR3 lengths. Compared with controls, unique Treg TCR beta sequences dropped around 100-fold in Omenn syndrome and CID/AS. Control T-cell subsets had markedly higher Shannon entropy and lower Simpson indices than RAG-deficient patients.

The chain recombines TRBV4-3 with TRBJ2-7; the match to TRBD1 covers 8 bases. This sequence was found in a human donor with RAG deficiency presenting as severe combined immunodeficiency. The sample taken for sequencing was CD8+ T cells sorted from blood. CDR3 in DNA: TGCGCCAGCAGCCAAGTACAGGGGGCCTACGAGCAGTACTTC. Its translation is CASSQVQGAYEQYF.